Following are 27 T cell receptor beta chains from one sample sequenced in a study of blood T cell repertoires in COVID-19. TCRdb's copy holds only in-frame clones and misses some; the assay was immunoSEQ multiplex PCR. The sample includes some 200,000 clones, 81% seen only once; the top ten take 7.5% to 10%. The sequenced sample consisted of PBMCs or T cells enriched from blood (not recorded which). Receptor source: a man between 35 and 55 years old who had recovered from COVID-19.

The chain couples TRBV6-2 or TRBV6-3 to TRBJ2-1; D may be TRBD2 (5 bases). V gave up 6 bases and J gave up 2 bases, with 11 bases separating them. The CDR3 loop spans 14 amino acids. Germline V CDR1 and CDR2: MNHEY, SVGEGT. The CDR3 loop reads CASSPDYPYNEQFF. The CDR3 coding sequence is TGTGCCAGCAGCCCTGACTACCCCTACAATGAGCAGTTCTTC.

The chain carries TRBV3-1 (or the pseudogene TRBV3-2) and TRBJ1-1; D not resolved. The CDR3 totals 11 residues. Trimming shortened V by 8 bases and J by 7 bases, and 11 bases separated the two germline ends. Germline assignment: CDR1 LGHDT and CDR2 YNNKEL (reference sequence). In DNA, the CDR3 is TGTGCCAGCGGGCGGGTGGGTGAAGCTTTCTTT. Protein sequence: CASGRVGEAFF.

The V call is TRBV7-8, the J call TRBJ1-2; 10 bases match TRBD1. Germline assignment: CDR1 SGHVS and CDR2 FQNEAQ. With V trimmed by 5 bases and J by 8 bases, 11 bases remained unmatched. The CDR3 extends over 15 amino acids. Here the CDR3 DNA reads TGTGCCAGCAGCCGCGGGGACAGGGGTTCTGGGGGCTACACCTTC. This codes for CASSRGDRGSGGYTF.

V and J are TRBV7-2 and TRBJ1-2; TRBD1 matches at 8 bases. The germline gives CDR1 SGHTA, CDR2 FQGNSA. V gave up 1 base and J gave up 7 bases; unmatched junction bases: 8. The CDR3 is 15 amino acids. The CDR3 here is CASSLVGPGTGGYTF. The CDR3 nucleotides are TGTGCCAGCAGCTTAGTCGGGCCAGGGACAGGTGGCTACACCTTC.

V is TRBV5-1 and J is TRBJ1-1; possibly TRBD1 for D (6 bases). From germline, CDR1 is SGHRS and CDR2 YFSETQ. CDR3 size: 16 residues. Trimming took 2 bases from V and 1 from J, leaving 15 bases between them. CDR3 sequence reads: CASSFISQGRNTEAFF. The CDR3 DNA sequence: TGCGCCAGCAGCTTCATCTCGCAGGGGAGGAACACTGAAGCTTTCTTT.

The chain carries TRBV3-1 (or the pseudogene TRBV3-2) and TRBJ2-5, with a possible D match to TRBD1 (5 bases). The ends were cut back, 0 bases at V and 0 bases at J, with 8 bases in the middle. The CDR3 runs to 15 residues. From germline, CDR1 is LGHDT and CDR2 YNNKEL (reference sequence). DNA for the CDR3: TGTGCCAGCAGCCAAGACCTACAGGACCAAGAGACCCAGTACTTC. This codes for CASSQDLQDQETQYF.

The chain recombines TRBV5-4 with TRBJ1-1; D is perhaps TRBD1 (6 bases). Germline-derived CDR1 and CDR2 are SGHNT and YYREEE (reference sequence). V was trimmed by 2 bases and J by 1 base, leaving 9 bases between them. This CDR3 has 14 residues. The CDR3 sequence is CASSFQDRNTEAFF. CDR3 DNA sequence: TGTGCCAGCAGCTTTCAGGACAGGAACACTGAAGCTTTCTTT.

In this sample, this clone turned up once. The rearrangement uses TRBV5-8 and TRBJ2-5; 8 bases are shared with TRBD1. V trimming: 7 bases; J trimming: 2 bases; junction bases outside the gene matches: 7. The CDR3 contains 14 residues. Germline V gene sequence: CDR1 SGHTS, CDR2 YDEGEE. The DNA of the CDR3 is TGTGCCAGCCGATACCGGACAGGGCAAGAGACCCAGTACTTC. Encoded protein: CASRYRTGQETQYF.

Only one count was recorded for this clone. This chain connects TRBV18 to TRBJ2-1; TRBD1 agrees at 7 bases. The J segment lost 15 bases and the V segment lost 2 bases, leaving 7 bases of the junction unmatched. The length of the CDR3 is 12 residues. Germline CDR1 KGHSH, CDR2 LQKENI. The CDR3 region has the DNA TGTGCCAGCTCACCAGACAGACAGGGTTGGTTCTTC. Its translation is CASSPDRQGWFF.

The chain is built from TRBV9 and TRBJ2-5; no clear D gene. V was shortened by 4 bases and J by 5 bases, with 12 bases between the two germline ends. This CDR3 region has 13 residues. Germline assignment: CDR1 SGDLS and CDR2 YYNGEE. The CDR3 is CASSKNYGETQYF. DNA for the CDR3: TGTGCCAGCAGCAAGAACTATGGGGAGACCCAGTACTTC.

This clone was detected only once. The rearrangement uses TRBV4-2 and TRBJ2-7; TRBD2 is a possible D gene (5 bases). From germline, CDR1 is LGHNA and CDR2 YNFKEQ. The V end lost 0 bases, the J end lost 7 bases, and 16 bases lay between the germline ends. The CDR3 contains 15 residues. The CDR3 DNA follows: TGTGCCAGCAGCCAAGATAACGGGGTCACGGGGGAGCAGTACTTC. It translates to CASSQDNGVTGEQYF.

The rearrangement links TRBV30 to TRBJ2-7; D may be TRBD2 (6 bases). Trimming cost V 0 bases and J 12 bases, with 15 bases left between them. This CDR3 region has 12 residues. Germline CDR1 is GTSNPN and CDR2 is SVGIG (reference sequence). The chain's CDR3 is CAWSVPSGDPYF. CDR3 nucleotides: TGTGCCTGGAGTGTACCGTCGGGGGACCCGTACTTC.

The chain has TRBV7-8 and TRBJ2-2, with D possibly matching TRBD2 (6 bases). The germline V gene has CDR1 SGHVS and CDR2 FQNEAQ. The V and J ends lost 3 bases and 5 bases respectively, with 16 bases between them. The CDR3 covers 16 residues. In DNA form, the CDR3 reads TGTGCCAGCAGCTTTTTGGGAGGCTCCTCAACCGGGGAGCTGTTTTTT. This sequence encodes CASSFLGGSSTGELFF. Supplemented by reference TRBV7-8 and TRBJ2-2, the full variable domain reads GAGVSQSPRYKVAKRGQDVALRCDPISGHVSLFWYQQALGQGPEFLTYFQNEAQLDKSGLPSDRFFAERPEGSVSTLKIQRTQQEDSAVYLCASSFLGGSSTGELFFGEGSRLTVL.

This chain uses TRBV11-2 with TRBJ2-7, with TRBD1 identical over 9 bases. The CDR3 has 15 residues. Trimming cost V 4 bases and J 3 bases; bases outside gene matches: 7. Germline CDR1 and CDR2: SGHAT and FQNNGV. CDR3 nucleotides: TGTGCCAGCAGCTATCCCGGGACAGGGATCTACGAGCAGTACTTC. Protein sequence: CASSYPGTGIYEQYF.

In its sample, this clone was seen a few times. The chain carries TRBV10-2 and TRBJ2-5; D may be TRBD2 (5 bases). V lost 4 bases to trimming and J lost 5 bases, with 17 bases between them. In germline, CDR1 is WSHSY, CDR2 SAAADI. The CDR3 consists of 15 residues. CDR3 region: CASSGHTVLAETQYF. The DNA of the CDR3 is TGCGCCAGCAGTGGGCACACCGTGTTAGCGGAGACCCAGTACTTC.

CDR3 in amino acids: CASSPRLAGGRTDTQYF. In nucleotides, the CDR3 is TGTGCCAGCTCACCCAGACTAGCGGGAGGGCGCACAGATACGCAGTATTTT. This chain connects TRBV18 to TRBJ2-3; TRBD2 matches at 14 bases. V shed 3 bases and J 1 base; nucleotides not matched to a gene: 3. The CDR3 covers 17 residues. Germline CDR1 is KGHSH and CDR2 is LQKENI.

V is TRBV10-2 and J is TRBJ2-5; 9 nucleotides line up with TRBD2. CDR1 is WSHSY, CDR2 SAAADI, per germline. With V trimmed by 7 bases and J by 5 bases, 11 bases remained unmatched. The CDR3 has 15 amino acids. Written as DNA, the CDR3 is TGCGCCAGCAAGGGGGCTAGCGGGACGGGGGAGACCCAGTACTTC. It yields the protein CASKGASGTGETQYF.

The chain carries TRBV5-4 and TRBJ1-6, with D possibly being TRBD1 (5 bases). Germline assignment: CDR1 SGHNT and CDR2 YYREEE (reference sequence). The CDR3 length is 15 residues. With 4 bases removed from V and 5 bases from J, the gap between germline ends came to 13 bases. CDR3 loop: CASSLWGVDNSPLHF. CDR3 sequence (DNA): TGTGCCAGCAGCCTTTGGGGGGTAGATAATTCACCCCTCCACTTT.

This clone was observed a single time. The chain carries TRBV12-3 or TRBV12-4 and TRBJ2-5, with no clear D. V lost 6 bases and J 1 base, leaving 9 bases between the germline ends. CDR3 length equals 13 residues. The CDR3 is CASSPEAQETQYF. CDR3 bases: TGTGCCAGCAGCCCCGAGGCCCAAGAGACCCAGTACTTC.

The gene calls are TRBV30 and TRBJ2-7, with TRBD2 identical over 7 bases. This CDR3 contains 13 residues. After removal of 4 bases from V and 7 bases from J, the junction contained 10 bases not matched to a gene. Germline CDR1 and CDR2: GTSNPN and SVGIG (reference sequence). The CDR3 loop is CAWIGGIFGEQYF. The CDR3 nucleotides are TGTGCCTGGATCGGGGGGATATTCGGGGAGCAGTACTTC.

This chain connects TRBV3-1 (or the pseudogene TRBV3-2) to TRBJ1-1; D unclear. From germline, CDR1 is LGHDT and CDR2 YNNKEL (reference sequence). This CDR3 has 11 residues. Trimming removed 3 bases at V and 11 bases at J, with 10 bases between. The CDR3 nucleotides read TGTGCCAGCAGCCATGCCTTGGAGGCTTTCTTT. The encoded protein is CASSHALEAFF.

The rearrangement links TRBV19 to TRBJ1-1; 8 bases map to TRBD1. Trimming cost V 4 bases and J 7 bases; bases outside gene matches: 17. This CDR3 region has 17 residues. Germline CDR1 LNHDA, CDR2 SQIVND (reference sequence). In nucleotides, the CDR3 is TGTGCCAGTAGTACCATAGGACAGGGTGGTGGGGACCTTGAAGCTTTCTTT. Its protein product is CASSTIGQGGGDLEAFF.

J is TRBJ2-2 and V is TRBV6-5; the match to TRBD1 covers 8 bases. The trim removed 4 bases at V and 3 bases at J, leaving 4 bases unmatched. The CDR3 is 15 amino acids. Germline values: CDR1 MNHEY, CDR2 SVGAGI. This chain's CDR3 is CASSFSGGDTGELFF. As DNA, the CDR3 is TGTGCCAGCAGTTTTTCAGGGGGCGACACCGGGGAGCTGTTTTTT.

This clone was detected only a few times. The chain is built from TRBV18 and TRBJ2-7; TRBD2 might be the D (6 bases). The length of the CDR3 is 13 residues. V lost 8 bases to trimming and J lost 3 bases, with 14 bases between them. The V gene's germline CDR1 is KGHSH and CDR2 LQKENI. The CDR3 DNA reads as TGTGCCAGCCTGCGGGACGGTCTCTACGAGCAGTACTTC. Its translation is CASLRDGLYEQYF.

CDR3 DNA: TGTGCTAGTGGTTTCGGACTGATCAATGAGCAGTTCTTC. It specifies CASGFGLINEQFF. The chain carries TRBV12-5 and TRBJ2-1; possibly TRBD2 for D (5 bases). The germline V gene has CDR1 LGHNT and CDR2 FRNRAP. The CDR3 sequence is 13 residues long. Trimming cost V 3 bases and J 6 bases, with 9 bases left between them. Complete variable domain (other parts from reference TRBV12-5 and TRBJ2-1): DARVTQTPRHKVTEMGQEVTMRCQPILGHNTVFWYRQTMMQGLELLAYFRNRAPLDDSGMPKDRFSAEMPDATLATLKIQPSEPRDSAVYFCASGFGLINEQFFGPGTRLTVL.

This chain uses TRBV12-5 with TRBJ2-3; possibly TRBD2 for D (5 bases). This CDR3 is 12 amino acids long. The V end was cut by 6 bases, the J end by 6 bases, with 10 bases between. Germline CDR1 and CDR2: LGHNT and FRNRAP. CDR3 loop: CASGGSSDTQYF. For the CDR3, the DNA is TGTGCTAGTGGAGGGAGTTCCGATACGCAGTATTTT.

V usage is TRBV19 and J usage is TRBJ1-4; D might be TRBD1 (6 bases). This CDR3 is 14 amino acids long. V dropped 4 bases and J dropped 8 bases, with 14 bases sitting between them. Germline V gene lookup returns CDR1 LNHDA and CDR2 SQIVND (reference sequence). CDR3 in amino acids: CASSTGQGGEKLFF. For the CDR3, the DNA is TGTGCCAGTAGTACGGGACAAGGTGGCGAAAAACTGTTTTTT.